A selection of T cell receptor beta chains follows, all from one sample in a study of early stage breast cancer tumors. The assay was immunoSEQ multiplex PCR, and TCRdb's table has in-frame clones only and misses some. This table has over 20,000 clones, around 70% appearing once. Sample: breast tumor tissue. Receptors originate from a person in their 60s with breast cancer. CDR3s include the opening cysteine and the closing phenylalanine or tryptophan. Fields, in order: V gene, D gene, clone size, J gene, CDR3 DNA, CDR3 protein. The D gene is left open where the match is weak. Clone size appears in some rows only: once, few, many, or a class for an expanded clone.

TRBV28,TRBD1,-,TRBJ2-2,TGTGCCAGCAGTCCCGTGGGACAGGGGTTCGGCGGGGAGCTGTTTTTT,CASSPVGQGFGGELFF
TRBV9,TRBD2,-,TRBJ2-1,TGTGCCAGCAGCGAAGCTAGCGGGAGGGGTGAGCAGTTCTTC,CASSEASGRGEQFF
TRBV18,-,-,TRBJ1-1,TGTGCCAGCTCCCTACAGGGTCTGAACACTGAAGCTTTCTTT,CASSLQGLNTEAFF
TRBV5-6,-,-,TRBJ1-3,TGTGCCAGCAGCTCCCGGGACACTGGAAACACCATATATTTT,CASSSRDTGNTIYF
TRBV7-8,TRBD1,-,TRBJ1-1,TGTGCCAGCAGCCCGGGACAGGGGAGGAACACTGAAGCTTTCTTT,CASSPGQGRNTEAFF
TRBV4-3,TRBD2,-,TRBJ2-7,TGCGCCAGCAGCCAAGCCGGGACTAGCGGGAGCTACGAGCAGTACTTC,CASSQAGTSGSYEQYF
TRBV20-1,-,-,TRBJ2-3,TGCAGTGCTAGGAGGTCAGATACGCAGTATTTT,CSARRSDTQYF
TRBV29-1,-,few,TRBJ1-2,TGCAGCGAGACTTTGGCAGGGGCAGGAGGCTACACCTTC,CSETLAGAGGYTF
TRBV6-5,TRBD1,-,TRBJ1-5,TGTGCCAGCAGTCCCGCGACAGGGAGCAATCAGCCCCAGCATTTT,CASSPATGSNQPQHF
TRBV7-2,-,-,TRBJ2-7,TGTGCCAGCAGTTTAGCGCCCAGCTCCTACGAGCAGTACTTC,CASSLAPSSYEQYF
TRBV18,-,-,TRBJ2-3,TGTGCCAGCACCGTAACTCTAGGAGGGGATACGCAGTATTTT,CASTVTLGGDTQYF
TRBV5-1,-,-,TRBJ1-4,TGCGCCAGCAGGATTTCTACCGGGACAAGAAGTGAAAAACTGTTTTTT,CASRISTGTRSEKLFF
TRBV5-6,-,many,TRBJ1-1,TGTGCCAGCAGCTTGTGGAGGGGTACTGAAGCTTTCTTT,CASSLWRGTEAFF
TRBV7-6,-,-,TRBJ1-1,TGTGCCAGCAGCCCCACAGTTTCGGAAACTGAAGCTTTCTTT,CASSPTVSETEAFF
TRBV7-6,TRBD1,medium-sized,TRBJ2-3,TGTGCCAGCAGCCTTGGACAGGGGTCAGATACGCAGTATTTT,CASSLGQGSDTQYF
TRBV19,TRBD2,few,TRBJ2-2,TGTGCCAGTAGGCGGACTAGCGGGTTCACCGGGGAGCTGTTTTTT,CASRRTSGFTGELFF
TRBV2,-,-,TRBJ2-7,TGTGCCAGCAGACCCGAGAGGGACGAGCAGTACTTC,CASRPERDEQYF
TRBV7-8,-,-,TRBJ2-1,TGTGCCAGCAGCTTAGCACCAGCGGGTGCCACCTACAATGAGCAGTTCTTC,CASSLAPAGATYNEQFF
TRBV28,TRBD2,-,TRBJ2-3,TGTGCCAGCAGCCCCCGACTAGCGTCTAGCACAGATACGCAGTATTTT,CASSPRLASSTDTQYF
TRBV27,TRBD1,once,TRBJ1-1,TGTGCCAGCAGTTCGTGGACAGGGACTGAAGCTTTCTTT,CASSSWTGTEAFF
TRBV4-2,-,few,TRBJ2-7,TGTGCCAGCAGCGCTGCTAATTACGAGCAGTACTTC,CASSAANYEQYF
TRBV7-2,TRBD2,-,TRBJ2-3,TGTGCCAGCAGCTTACAAGGACTAGCTACAGATACGCAGTATTTT,CASSLQGLATDTQYF
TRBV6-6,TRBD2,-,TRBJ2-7,TGTGCCAGCAGTCGATTAGCGGGAGACTACGAGCAGTACTTC,CASSRLAGDYEQYF
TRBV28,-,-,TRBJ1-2,TGTGCCAGCAGTTTATCCGTGTCCCTAGGAAGTGGCTACACCTTC,CASSLSVSLGSGYTF
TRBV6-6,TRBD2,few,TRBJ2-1,TGTGCCAGCAGTCCACTAGCGGGAGGGTACAATGAGCAGTTCTTC,CASSPLAGGYNEQFF
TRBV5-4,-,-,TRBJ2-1,TGCGCCAGCAGCCAAGGCAGGGGGGTCTCCTACAATGAGCAGTTCTTC,CASSQGRGVSYNEQFF
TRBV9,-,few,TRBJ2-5,TGTGCCAGCAGCGTAGATGAGAGGGTGGAGACCCAGTACTTC,CASSVDERVETQYF
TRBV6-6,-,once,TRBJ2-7,TGTGCCAGCAGTCCCGATTTTTACGCCTTACTCCAGTACTTC,CASSPDFYALLQYF
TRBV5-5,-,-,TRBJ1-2,TGTGCCAGCAGCTTGGCGAACGCGGTCTCCAATGGCTACACCTTC,CASSLANAVSNGYTF
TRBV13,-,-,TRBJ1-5,TGTGCCAGCAGCTTAAGGGGGGGGACTGGGGGCAACGATCAGCCCCAGCATTTT,CASSLRGGTGGNDQPQHF
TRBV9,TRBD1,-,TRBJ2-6,TGTGCCAGCAGCGTGGACAGGGGGCCAAGTGGGGCCAACGTCCTGACTTTC,CASSVDRGPSGANVLTF
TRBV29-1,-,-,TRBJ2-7,TGCAGCGTACACAGGGCCCTGGGGGAACAGTACTTC,CSVHRALGEQYF
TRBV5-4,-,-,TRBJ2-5,TGTGCCAGCAGCTCCCCGCAAGGAGGAGAGACCCAGTACTTC,CASSSPQGGETQYF
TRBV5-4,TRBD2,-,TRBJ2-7,TGTGCCAGCAGCACGTGGACTAGCGGGAGTGGGTACGAGCAGTACTTC,CASSTWTSGSGYEQYF
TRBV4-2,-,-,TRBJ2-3,TGTGCCAGCAGCCAAGATCCTAGCGAAGGTACAGATACGCAGTATTTT,CASSQDPSEGTDTQYF
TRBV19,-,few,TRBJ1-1,TGTGCCAGTGAAAACAGGGTAGCGTTGAACACTGAAGCTTTCTTT,CASENRVALNTEAFF
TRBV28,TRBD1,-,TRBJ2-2,TGTGCCACCGGGACAGCCTCCCTCGCCGGGGAGCTGTTTTTT,CATGTASLAGELFF
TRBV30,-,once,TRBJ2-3,TGTGCCTGGGGCCTAGGAGCGCAGTATTTT,CAWGLGAQYF
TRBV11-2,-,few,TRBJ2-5,TGTGCCAGCAGCTCCAGAGGACCGGGACTCGGAAGAGAGACCCAGTACTTC,CASSSRGPGLGRETQYF
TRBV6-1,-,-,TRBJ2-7,TGTGCCAGCAGTGAAGCGCGAGGTGGCTACGAGCAGTACTTC,CASSEARGGYEQYF
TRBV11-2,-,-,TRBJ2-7,TGTGCCAGCAGCCGAGGGGGGGGACGCTCCTACGAGCAGTACTTC,CASSRGGGRSYEQYF
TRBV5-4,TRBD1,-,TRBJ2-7,TGTGCCAGCAGCCCGGGGACAGGGGCCCCCCGGGGGCAGTACTTC,CASSPGTGAPRGQYF
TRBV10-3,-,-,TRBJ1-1,TGTGCCATCAGTGCCTCCGCAGGGTTAACTGAAGCTTTCTTT,CAISASAGLTEAFF
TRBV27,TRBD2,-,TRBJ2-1,TGTGCCAGCAGTTCCCCAGCGGGAGGGCCAAGGAATGAGCAGTTCTTC,CASSSPAGGPRNEQFF
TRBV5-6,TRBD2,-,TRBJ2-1,TGTGCCAGCAGCCCCGGGGGGGGACTAGCGGTATTTTACAATGAGCAGTTCTTC,CASSPGGGLAVFYNEQFF
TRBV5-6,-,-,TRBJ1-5,TGTGCCAGCAGCCAACAGGCCCGCTTTAGCAATCAGCCCCAGCATTTT,CASSQQARFSNQPQHF
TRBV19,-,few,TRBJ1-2,TGTGCCAGTAGTTCTTCTACCGGGAACTATGGCTACACCTTC,CASSSSTGNYGYTF
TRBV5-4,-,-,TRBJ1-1,TGTGCCAGCAGCCCCGGCGGGCGTTCGAACACTGAAGCTTTCTTT,CASSPGGRSNTEAFF
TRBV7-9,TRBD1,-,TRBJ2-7,TGTGCCAGCAGCTTAGTCTCAGGGGGTCACTACGAGCAGTACTTC,CASSLVSGGHYEQYF